What follows are 18 T cell receptor beta chains derived from one specimen sequenced in a study of shared clonotypes between healthy human individuals. Profiled with immunoSEQ multiplex PCR; TCRdb holds only in-frame clones, not every one. The sample shows 1.4 million or so clones, 97% to 99% of them seen only once. Sequencing used naive CD4+ T cells sorted from blood. This sample's subset: CD45RA+ positively selected. The receptors stem from a man aged 30-40 years in good health.

This clone occurred once. The chain combines TRBV10-3 with TRBJ2-7; 9 nucleotides align to TRBD1. Losses at the gene ends were 4 bases for V and 1 base for J; bases not matched to a gene: 5. The germline V gene encodes CDR1 ENHRY and CDR2 SYGVKD. The CDR3 has 15 residues. The CDR3 loop reads CAISGGDRESYEQYF. The CDR3 DNA is TGTGCCATCAGTGGGGGGGACAGGGAGTCCTACGAGCAGTACTTC.

CDR3 in amino acids: CASVLSGPNNEQFF. CDR3 bases: TGTGCCAGCGTCCTTTCGGGACCCAACAATGAGCAGTTCTTC. This rearrangement joins TRBV11-2 to TRBJ2-1; D might be TRBD1 or TRBD2, each matching 5 bases. Germline loops: CDR1 SGHAT, CDR2 FQNNGV. The CDR3 is 14 residues long. The V end lost 8 bases, the J end lost 5 bases, and 16 bases lay between the germline ends. The whole variable domain, filled in from reference TRBV11-2 and TRBJ2-1, reads EAGVAQSPRYKIIEKRQSVAFWCNPISGHATLYWYQQILGQGPKLLIQFQNNGVVDDSQLPKDRFSAERLKGVDSTLKIQPAKLEDSAVYLCASVLSGPNNEQFFGPGTRLTVL.

The CDR3 DNA is TGTGCCTGGAGACTGTCAGGGACTCACGAGCAGTACTTC. This codes for CAWRLSGTHEQYF. This rearrangement joins TRBV30 to TRBJ2-7, with a weak D call TRBD2 (6 bases). Looked up from germline, CDR1 is GTSNPN and CDR2 is SVGIG (reference sequence). The V end was cut by 3 bases, the J end by 5 bases, with 14 bases between. This CDR3 contains 13 residues. The variable domain in full, with the rest retrieved from reference TRBV30 and TRBJ2-7, is SQTIHQWPATLVQPVGSPLSLECTVEGTSNPNLYWYRQAAGRGLQLLFYSVGIGQISSEVPQNLSASRPQDRQFILSSKKLLLSDSGFYLCAWRLSGTHEQYFGPGTRLTVT.

J is TRBJ2-7 and V is TRBV4-1; D is unresolved. Germline-derived CDR1 and CDR2 are MGHRA and YSYEKL. V was trimmed by 0 bases and J by 5 bases, leaving 14 bases between them. This CDR3 spans 15 amino acids. The CDR3 region has the DNA TGCGCCAGCAGCCAAGAGGATGGCCCTAGGAACGAGCAGTACTTC. It translates to CASSQEDGPRNEQYF.

A single count supports this clone. The rearrangement joins TRBV28 to TRBJ2-7; tentatively, D is TRBD1 (5 bases). Germline CDR1 reads MDHEN; CDR2 reads SYDVKM. Trimming took 2 bases from V and 2 from J, leaving 10 bases between them. This CDR3 is built from 14 residues. CDR3 sequence reads: CASSLGAPPYEQYF. Here the CDR3 DNA reads TGTGCCAGCAGTTTAGGGGCTCCACCCTACGAGCAGTACTTC.

This chain connects TRBV28 to TRBJ2-5, with D maybe TRBD2 (6 bases). Trimming left V 2 bases short and J 6 bases short, with 7 bases between. Germline lookup yields CDR1 MDHEN and CDR2 SYDVKM. The CDR3 totals 12 residues. CDR3 amino acids: CASSLGGKTQYF. CDR3 nucleotide sequence: TGTGCCAGCAGTTTAGGGGGGAAGACCCAGTACTTC.

The chain carries TRBV2 and TRBJ2-1; 12 bases map to TRBD2. The CDR3 sequence is 14 residues long. The V and J ends lost 8 bases and 6 bases, in that order; junction bases with no gene match: 5. Germline V gives CDR1 SNHLY, CDR2 FYNNEI. The CDR3: CASRLAGAFNEQFF. Here the CDR3 DNA reads TGTGCCAGCCGACTAGCGGGAGCCTTCAATGAGCAGTTCTTC.

This clone was recorded only once. The chain employs TRBV5-1 and TRBJ2-1; 7 nucleotides match TRBD2. The V gene end was trimmed by 4 bases and the J gene end by 7 bases; junction bases not matched to a gene: 5. This CDR3 has 13 residues. Germline V gene sequence: CDR1 SGHRS, CDR2 YFSETQ. The CDR3 nucleotides read TGCGCCAGCAGCCAACGGACTAGTAATGAGCAGTTCTTC. Its translation: CASSQRTSNEQFF.

The rearrangement joins TRBV5-3 to TRBJ2-1; D perhaps matches TRBD2 (6 bases). TRBV5-3 is annotated as an ORF whose role is uncertain. The CDR3 is 15 amino acids. Trimming stripped 1 base from V and 8 bases from J, with 16 bases between. Here the CDR3 DNA reads TGTGCCAGAAGCTTGATCCGGGTTGGAGGGGATGAGCAGTTCTTC. Its translation: CARSLIRVGGDEQFF.

The chain links TRBV7-9 to TRBJ1-1, with D unresolved. CDR3 length equals 17 residues. Germline CDR1 reads SEHNR; CDR2 reads FQNEAQ (reference sequence). The V end was cut by 1 base, the J end by 0 bases, with 15 bases between. For the CDR3, the DNA is TGTGCCAGCAGCTTAGGTCTGGCAGCTCCCCTGAACACTGAAGCTTTCTTT. It encodes CASSLGLAAPLNTEAFF.

This clone came up once. V usage is TRBV18 and J usage is TRBJ1-2; 9 bases align to TRBD1. Germline-derived CDR1 and CDR2 are KGHSH and LQKENI. The CDR3 totals 15 residues. Trimming took 3 bases from V and 4 from J; bases not matched to a gene: 6. The CDR3 DNA reads as TGTGCCAGCTCACCGATACGACAGGGGGGCTATGGCTACACCTTC. It specifies CASSPIRQGGYGYTF.

The rearrangement links TRBV28 to TRBJ2-1; no clear D. Trimming cost V 7 bases and J 9 bases, with 10 bases left between them. CDR1 is MDHEN and CDR2 is SYDVKM in the germline V gene. This CDR3 spans 11 amino acids. CDR3 DNA: TGTGCCAGCACCCGTAGTATTGAGCAGTTCTTC. Its translation: CASTRSIEQFF.

The CDR3 DNA sequence: TGCGCCAGCAGCTTGACAGGGGAGGCCACTGAAGCTTTCTTT. Translated, it gives CASSLTGEATEAFF. The chain combines TRBV5-1 with TRBJ1-1; 7 bases fit TRBD1. Germline CDR1 reads SGHRS; CDR2 reads YFSETQ. V gave up 1 base and J gave up 4 bases; unmatched junction bases: 4. The CDR3 runs 14 residues.

The CDR3 sequence: CASSTGLAGQFF. In DNA form, the CDR3 reads TGTGCCAGCAGCACAGGACTAGCGGGGCAGTTCTTC. The gene calls are TRBV7-8 and TRBJ2-1, with 11 positions matching TRBD2. Looked up from germline, CDR1 is SGHVS and CDR2 is FQNEAQ. V dropped 5 bases and J dropped 12; count of bases not matched to a gene: 3. The CDR3 consists of 12 residues.

This clone was recorded only once. The chain joins TRBV18 to TRBJ1-5, with 10 bases lining up with TRBD1. CDR3 size: 15 residues. Germline lookup yields CDR1 KGHSH and CDR2 LQKENI. The ends lost 4 bases at V and 5 bases at J; junction bases unmatched: 5. In DNA, the CDR3 is TGTGCCAGCTCACAAGACAGGGGGCAACATCAGCCCCAGCATTTT. Protein sequence: CASSQDRGQHQPQHF.

V gene TRBV6-4 combines with J gene TRBJ2-2; D may be TRBD2 (5 bases). V shed 0 bases and J shed 4 bases, with 18 bases lying between them. CDR1 is MRHNA and CDR2 is SNTAGT in the germline V gene. The CDR3 totals 18 residues. DNA of the CDR3: TGTGCCAGCAGTGACTCCCCCCTAGCCAAGATGAGCACCGGGGAGCTGTTTTTT. The encoded protein is CASSDSPLAKMSTGELFF.

This clone has only one observation. CDR3: CASSAGLPYYNEQFF. The CDR3 DNA reads TGTGCCAGCAGCGCAGGACTACCCTACTACAATGAGCAGTTCTTC. The V call is TRBV7-3, the J call TRBJ2-1; weak D call: TRBD2 (6 bases). Trimming shortened V by 5 bases and J by 3 bases, and 14 bases separated the two germline ends. The CDR3 sequence is 15 residues long. Germline-derived CDR1 and CDR2 are SGHTA and FQGTGA. Full variable domain (remainder filled in from reference TRBV7-3 and TRBJ2-1): GAGVSQTPSNKVTEKGKYVELRCDPISGHTALYWYRQSLGQGPEFLIYFQGTGAADDSGLPNDRFFAVRPEGSVSTLKIQRTERGDSAVYLCASSAGLPYYNEQFFGPGTRLTVL.

The chain links TRBV21-1 to TRBJ2-5; the DNA was not used to check the table's D call, TRBD2. TRBV21-1 is flagged as a pseudogene. The CDR3 covers 15 residues. The CDR3 region has the DNA TGTGCCAGCAGCAAATCTCGCGAAAAACAAGAGACCCAGTACTTC. It translates to CASSKSREKQETQYF.